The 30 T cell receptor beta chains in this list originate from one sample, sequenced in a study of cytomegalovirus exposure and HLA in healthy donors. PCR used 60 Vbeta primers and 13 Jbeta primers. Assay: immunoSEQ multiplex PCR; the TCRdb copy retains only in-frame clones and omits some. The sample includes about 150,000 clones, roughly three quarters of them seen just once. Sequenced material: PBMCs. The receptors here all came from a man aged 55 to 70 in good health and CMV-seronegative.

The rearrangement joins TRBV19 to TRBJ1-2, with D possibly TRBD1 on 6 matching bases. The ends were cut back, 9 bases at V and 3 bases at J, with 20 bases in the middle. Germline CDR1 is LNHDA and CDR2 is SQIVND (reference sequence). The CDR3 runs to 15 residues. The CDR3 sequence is CASSPRGARDYGYTF. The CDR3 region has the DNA TGTGCCAGCTCGCCGCGGGGGGCGCGGGACTATGGCTACACCTTC.

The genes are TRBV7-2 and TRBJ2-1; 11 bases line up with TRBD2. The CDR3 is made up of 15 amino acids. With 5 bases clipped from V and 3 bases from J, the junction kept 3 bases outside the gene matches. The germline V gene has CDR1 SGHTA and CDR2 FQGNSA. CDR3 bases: TGTGCCAGCAGCACTAGCGGGAGTGACTACAATGAGCAGTTCTTC. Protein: CASSTSGSDYNEQFF.

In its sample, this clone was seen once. CDR3 sequence: CASSLSLGANRNTEAFF. The DNA of the CDR3 is TGTGCCAGCAGTTTATCGCTGGGGGCGAATCGGAACACTGAAGCTTTCTTT. The chain links TRBV27 to TRBJ1-1; D might be TRBD1 (6 bases). The CDR3 has 17 residues. With 0 bases removed from V and 1 base from J, the gap between germline ends came to 15 bases. Looked up from germline, CDR1 is MNHEY and CDR2 is SMNVEV (reference sequence).

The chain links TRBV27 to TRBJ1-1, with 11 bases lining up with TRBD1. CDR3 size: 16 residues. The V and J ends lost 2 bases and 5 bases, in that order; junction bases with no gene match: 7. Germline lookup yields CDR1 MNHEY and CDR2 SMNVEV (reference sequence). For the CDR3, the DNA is TGTGCCAGCAGTTTAGGGACAGGGGGTGGAGGGACTGAAGCTTTCTTT. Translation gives CASSLGTGGGGTEAFF.

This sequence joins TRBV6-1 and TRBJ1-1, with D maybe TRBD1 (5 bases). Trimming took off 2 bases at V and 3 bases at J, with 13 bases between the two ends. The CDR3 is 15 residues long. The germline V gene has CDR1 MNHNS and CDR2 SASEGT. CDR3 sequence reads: CASSESVREDTEAFF. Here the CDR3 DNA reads TGTGCCAGCAGTGAATCTGTCAGGGAGGACACTGAAGCTTTCTTT.

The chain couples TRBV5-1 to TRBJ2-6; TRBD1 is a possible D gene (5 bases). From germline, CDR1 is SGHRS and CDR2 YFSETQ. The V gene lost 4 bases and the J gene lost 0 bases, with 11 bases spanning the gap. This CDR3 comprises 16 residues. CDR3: CASSKDSYSGANVLTF. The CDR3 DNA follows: TGCGCCAGCAGCAAAGACAGTTACTCTGGGGCCAACGTCCTGACTTTC.

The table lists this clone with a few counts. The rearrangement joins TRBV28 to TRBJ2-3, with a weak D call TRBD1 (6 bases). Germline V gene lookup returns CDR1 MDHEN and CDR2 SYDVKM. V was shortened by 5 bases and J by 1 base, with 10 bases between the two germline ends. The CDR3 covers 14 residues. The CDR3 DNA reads TGTGCCAGCAGTACCCGGACAGGCACAGATACGCAGTATTTT. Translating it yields CASSTRTGTDTQYF.

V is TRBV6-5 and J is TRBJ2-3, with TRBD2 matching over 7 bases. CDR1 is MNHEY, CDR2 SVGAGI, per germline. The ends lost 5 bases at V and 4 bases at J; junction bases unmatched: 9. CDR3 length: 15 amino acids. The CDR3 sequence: CASSKSSGTSDTQYF. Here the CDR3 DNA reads TGTGCCAGCAGTAAGTCGAGCGGGACCTCAGATACGCAGTATTTT.

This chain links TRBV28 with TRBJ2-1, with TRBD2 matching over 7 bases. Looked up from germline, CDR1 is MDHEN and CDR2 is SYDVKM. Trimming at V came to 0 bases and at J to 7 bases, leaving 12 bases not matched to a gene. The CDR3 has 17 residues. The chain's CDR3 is CASSLWSGLAEGNEQFF. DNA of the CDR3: TGTGCCAGCAGTTTATGGTCGGGGCTAGCGGAGGGGAATGAGCAGTTCTTC.

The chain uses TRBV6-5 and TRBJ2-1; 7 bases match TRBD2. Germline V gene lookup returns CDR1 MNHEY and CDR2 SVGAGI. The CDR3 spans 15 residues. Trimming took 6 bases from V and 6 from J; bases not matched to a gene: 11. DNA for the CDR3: TGTGCCAGCAGGTCGGCGGGAGAGAGCGGCAATGAGCAGTTCTTC. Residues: CASRSAGESGNEQFF.

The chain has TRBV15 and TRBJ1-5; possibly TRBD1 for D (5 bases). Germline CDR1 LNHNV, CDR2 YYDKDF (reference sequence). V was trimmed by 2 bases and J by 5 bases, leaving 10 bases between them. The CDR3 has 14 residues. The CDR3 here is CATSRSTADQPQHF. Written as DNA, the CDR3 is TGTGCCACCAGCAGATCGACAGCAGATCAGCCCCAGCATTTT.

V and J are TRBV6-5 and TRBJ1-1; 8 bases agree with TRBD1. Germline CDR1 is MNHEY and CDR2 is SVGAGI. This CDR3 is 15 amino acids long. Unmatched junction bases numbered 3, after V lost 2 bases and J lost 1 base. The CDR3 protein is CASSYPGQGNTEAFF. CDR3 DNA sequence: TGTGCCAGCAGTTACCCTGGACAGGGGAACACTGAAGCTTTCTTT.

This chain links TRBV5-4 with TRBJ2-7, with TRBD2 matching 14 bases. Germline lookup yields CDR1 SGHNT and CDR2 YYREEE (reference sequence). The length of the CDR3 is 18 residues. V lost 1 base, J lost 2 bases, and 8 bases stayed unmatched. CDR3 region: CASSLPGTSGSNPYEQYF. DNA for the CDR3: TGTGCCAGCAGCTTGCCCGGGACTAGCGGGAGTAACCCCTACGAGCAGTACTTC.

The CDR3: CASSLSEGELFF. For the CDR3, the DNA is TGTGCCAGCAGTTTGTCCGAGGGGGAGCTGTTTTTT. The V gene is TRBV28, the J gene TRBJ2-2; D ambiguous. V shed 3 bases and J shed 8 bases, with 7 bases lying between them. The CDR3 spans 12 residues. Germline assignment: CDR1 MDHEN and CDR2 SYDVKM.

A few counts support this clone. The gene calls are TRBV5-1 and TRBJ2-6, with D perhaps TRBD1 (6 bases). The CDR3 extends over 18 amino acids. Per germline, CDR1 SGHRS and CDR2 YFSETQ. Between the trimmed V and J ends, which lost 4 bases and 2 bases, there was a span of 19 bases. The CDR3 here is CASSPQRLGAAGANVLTF. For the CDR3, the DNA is TGCGCCAGCAGCCCACAGAGGTTGGGGGCTGCTGGGGCCAACGTCCTGACTTTC.

The CDR3 sequence is CATSREGGNEQFF. CDR3 coding DNA: TGTGCCACCAGCAGAGAAGGCGGCAATGAGCAGTTCTTC. The chain combines TRBV15 with TRBJ2-1; D is unclear. The length of the CDR3 is 13 residues. CDR1 and CDR2 from the germline V gene are LNHNV and YYDKDF (reference sequence). V gave up 0 bases and J gave up 6 bases, with 6 bases separating them.

The CDR3 is CASSQFKSGELFF. Written as DNA, the CDR3 is TGCGCCAGCAGCCAATTCAAATCCGGGGAGCTGTTTTTT. J is TRBJ2-2 and V is TRBV4-3, with D unclear. Trimming removed 2 bases at V and 6 bases at J, with 7 bases between. The CDR3 extends over 13 amino acids. CDR1 LGHNA and CDR2 YSLEER come from the germline V gene.

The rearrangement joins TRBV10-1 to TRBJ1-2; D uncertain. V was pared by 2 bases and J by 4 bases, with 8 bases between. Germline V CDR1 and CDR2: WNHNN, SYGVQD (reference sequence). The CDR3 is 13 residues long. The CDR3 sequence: CASSEAVSYGYTF. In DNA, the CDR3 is TGCGCCAGCAGTGAGGCGGTCTCCTATGGCTACACCTTC.

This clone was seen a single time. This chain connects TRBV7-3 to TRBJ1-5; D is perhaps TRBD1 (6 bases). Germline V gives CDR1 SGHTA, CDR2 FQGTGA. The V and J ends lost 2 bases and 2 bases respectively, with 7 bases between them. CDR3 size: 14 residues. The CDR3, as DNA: TGTGCCAGCAGCTTATCAGGGGGCAATCAGCCCCAGCATTTT. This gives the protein CASSLSGGNQPQHF. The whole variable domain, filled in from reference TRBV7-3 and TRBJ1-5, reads GAGVSQTPSNKVTEKGKYVELRCDPISGHTALYWYRQSLGQGPEFLIYFQGTGAADDSGLPNDRFFAVRPEGSVSTLKIQRTERGDSAVYLCASSLSGGNQPQHFGDGTRLSIL.

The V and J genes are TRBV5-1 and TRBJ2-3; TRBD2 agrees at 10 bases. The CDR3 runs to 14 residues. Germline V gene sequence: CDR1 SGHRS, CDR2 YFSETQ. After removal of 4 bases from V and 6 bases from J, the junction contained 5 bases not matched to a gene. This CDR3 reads CASSLGAGGDTQYF. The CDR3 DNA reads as TGCGCCAGCAGCCTAGGAGCGGGAGGGGATACGCAGTATTTT.

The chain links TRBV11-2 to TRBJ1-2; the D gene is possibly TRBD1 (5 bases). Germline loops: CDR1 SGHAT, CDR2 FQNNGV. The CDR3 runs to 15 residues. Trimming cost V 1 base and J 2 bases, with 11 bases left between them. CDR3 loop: CASSLVLHRNYGYTF. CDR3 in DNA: TGTGCCAGCAGCTTAGTTCTCCACAGGAACTATGGCTACACCTTC.

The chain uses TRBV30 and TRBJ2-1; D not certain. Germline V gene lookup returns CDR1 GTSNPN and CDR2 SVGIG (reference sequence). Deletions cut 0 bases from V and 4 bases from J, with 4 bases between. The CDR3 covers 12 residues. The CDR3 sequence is CAWSVLYNEQFF. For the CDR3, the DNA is TGTGCCTGGAGTGTACTGTACAATGAGCAGTTCTTC.

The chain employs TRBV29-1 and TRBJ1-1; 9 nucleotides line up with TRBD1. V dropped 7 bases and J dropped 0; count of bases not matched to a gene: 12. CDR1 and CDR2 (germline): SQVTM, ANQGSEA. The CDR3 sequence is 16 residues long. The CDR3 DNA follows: TGCAGCGGGGCACGGGACAGGGAACCTATGAACACTGAAGCTTTCTTT. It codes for CSGARDREPMNTEAFF.

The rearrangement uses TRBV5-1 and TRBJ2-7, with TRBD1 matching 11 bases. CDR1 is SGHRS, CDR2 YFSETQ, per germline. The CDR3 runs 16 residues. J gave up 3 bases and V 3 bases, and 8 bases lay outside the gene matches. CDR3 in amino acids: CASSSQYGTGGYEQYF. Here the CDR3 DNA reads TGCGCCAGCAGCTCACAGTACGGGACAGGGGGCTACGAGCAGTACTTC.

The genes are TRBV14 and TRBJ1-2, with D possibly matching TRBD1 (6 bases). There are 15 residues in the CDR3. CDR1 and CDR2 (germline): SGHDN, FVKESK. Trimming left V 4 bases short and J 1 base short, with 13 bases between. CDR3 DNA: TGTGCCAGCAGCCCCTCAGGGGTGCGTAACTATGGCTACACCTTC. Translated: CASSPSGVRNYGYTF. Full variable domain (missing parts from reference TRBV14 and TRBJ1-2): EAGVTQFPSHSVIEKGQTVTLRCDPISGHDNLYWYRRVMGKEIKFLLHFVKESKQDESGMPNNRFLAERTGGTYSTLKVQPAELEDSGVYFCASSPSGVRNYGYTFGSGTRLTVV.

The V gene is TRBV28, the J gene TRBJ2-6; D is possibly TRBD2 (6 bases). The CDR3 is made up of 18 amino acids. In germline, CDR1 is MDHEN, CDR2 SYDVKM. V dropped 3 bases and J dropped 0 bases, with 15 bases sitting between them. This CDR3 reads CASSLSGTDLSGANVLTF. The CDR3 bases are TGTGCCAGCAGTTTGAGTGGGACTGACCTCTCTGGGGCCAACGTCCTGACTTTC.

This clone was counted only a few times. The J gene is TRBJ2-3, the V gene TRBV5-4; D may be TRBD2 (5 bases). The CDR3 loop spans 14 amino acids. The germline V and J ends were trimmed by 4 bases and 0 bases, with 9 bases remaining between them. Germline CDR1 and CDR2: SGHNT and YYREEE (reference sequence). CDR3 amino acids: CASSALVSTDTQYF. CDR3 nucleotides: TGTGCCAGCAGCGCACTAGTAAGCACAGATACGCAGTATTTT.

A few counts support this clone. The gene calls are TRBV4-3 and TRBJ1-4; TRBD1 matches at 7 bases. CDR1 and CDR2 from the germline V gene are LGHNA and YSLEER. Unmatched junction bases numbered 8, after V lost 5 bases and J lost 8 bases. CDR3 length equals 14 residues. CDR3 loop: CASSINRGGEKLFF. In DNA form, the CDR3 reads TGCGCCAGCAGCATAAACAGGGGAGGAGAAAAACTGTTTTTT.

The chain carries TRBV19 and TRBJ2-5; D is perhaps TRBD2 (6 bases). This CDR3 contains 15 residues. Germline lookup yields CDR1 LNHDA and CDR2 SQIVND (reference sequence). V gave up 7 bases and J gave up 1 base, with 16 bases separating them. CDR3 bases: TGTGCCAGTACCCGGGGGTCGGGACCCCAAGAGACCCAGTACTTC. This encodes CASTRGSGPQETQYF.

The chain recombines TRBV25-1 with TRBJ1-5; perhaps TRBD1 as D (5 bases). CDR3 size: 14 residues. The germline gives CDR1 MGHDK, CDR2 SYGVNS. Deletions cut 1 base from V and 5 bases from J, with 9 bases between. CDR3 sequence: CASSESGSHQPQHF. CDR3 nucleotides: TGTGCCAGCAGTGAATCAGGGTCGCATCAGCCCCAGCATTTT.